The present T cell receptor beta chain was sequenced within a study of CD8 T cells in ankylosing spondylitis. Quantitative 5'-RACE with molecular barcodes generated TCR beta libraries. TCRdb reprocessed the 5' RACE reads via MiXCR and lists one record per CDR3 protein. The sample shows about 240,000 distinct CDR3 sequences, 8.6% of them seen only once. Study results and limitations: Made up of about eight highly homologous variants, a TCR beta motif appeared characteristic of ankylosing spondylitis blood. Reportedly, significant enrichment of disease-linked clones occurred in matched ankylosing spondylitis synovial fluid. The authors found the disease-linked clones to be CD8+ and relatively rare in peripheral blood.

The CDR3 spans 13 residues. A note on this clonotype: Antigen: not known. A much larger clonotype is one base distant, so this may be a read error.

The V and J genes are TRBV12-3 or TRBV12-4 and TRBJ1-3; no clear D. The clonotype was recovered from a male donor with ankylosing spondylitis or in good health (not recorded which). The source material was blood, either unsorted or a sorted T cell fraction (not recorded which). CDR3 bases: TGTGCCAGCTGCAAGGGAGATGGAAACCCCATATATTTT. Amino acids: CASCKGDGNPIYF.